This T cell receptor (beta chain) emerged from a study of cytomegalovirus exposure and HLA in healthy donors. Points from the study as a whole: When the data were analyzed later, several of the most significant clusters appeared to be linked to common viral pathogens.

In regard to this clone: Antigen: not known.

The PCR made use of 60 Vbeta and 13 Jbeta primers. Using immunoSEQ multiplex PCR, the repertoire was profiled, and TCRdb retains in-frame clones only, with some absent. Among about 100,000 clones listed, roughly 80% were seen once. CDR3 length equals 14 residues. CDR1 and CDR2 from the germline V gene are MGHDK and SYGVNS. V gave up 7 bases and J gave up 7 bases; unmatched junction bases: 11. This receptor was identified in a man aged 50-59 years in good health and CMV-seropositive. The sequenced sample consisted of PBMCs. This rearrangement joins TRBV25-1 to TRBJ1-2; TRBD1 matches at 8 bases. Here the CDR3 DNA reads TGTGCCAGCAAGCGACAGGGGCCAATGGCTGGCTACACCTTC. This gives the protein CASKRQGPMAGYTF.